The clone carrying this TCR beta chain appeared a few times. The antigen is unknown. The data derive from a study of T-cell reconstitution after alpha-beta-depleted transplantation in children. Study-wide results and limits: As was reported, about two months after transplant, alpha-beta T cells came from several hundred expanded graft clones. By one year post-transplant, T-cell counts and diversity largely arose from T cells that were newly produced. Certain patients had high TCRbeta diversity at day 60, and it came from recipient T cells and thymic progenitors that survived.

V dropped 5 bases and J dropped 14 bases, with 15 bases sitting between them. Germline loops: CDR1 PRHDT, CDR2 FYEKMQ (reference sequence). The length of the CDR3 is 11 residues. Researchers prepared the TCRbeta library using unique molecular identifiers, the study reports. TCRdb reprocessed the PCR reads with MiXCR, giving one entry per CDR3 protein. The data hold under 450,000 distinct CDR3 sequences, with under 20% observed a single time. This TCR derives from a boy younger than two who had a stem cell transplant for Wiskott-Aldrich syndrome, so the T cells may come from the graft donor. Specimen: PBMCs, mostly from graft donor cells, collected 360 days after TCRalphabeta/CD19-depleted stem cell transplant. The rearrangement uses TRBV13 and TRBJ1-2; D uncertain. The CDR3 loop reads CASSSDRRGTF. The DNA for the CDR3 is TGTGCCAGCAGCAGCGACCGTCGCGGTACCTTC.